The T cell receptor beta chain under discussion was sequenced for a study of shared clonotypes between healthy human individuals. Study-level background: Each donor's CD8 memory used one plate, CD8 naive two, each CD4 subset three. Findings and caveats of the study: Lower generation probabilities were found for non-shared clonotypes than for those shared by all four donors. Rarefaction gave evidence that sorted-subset sequencing remained incomplete despite large depth.

As regards this clone: Its antigen remains unknown.

The authors' processing: Sequence data from immunoSEQ were junction-only and lacked quality scores; consequently, filtering differed. Clones were sequenced by immunoSEQ multiplex PCR, and TCRdb holds only the in-frame ones, with some missing. V and J calls and clone size follow that table, whereas D and trimming were derived from the DNA. This table has around 600,000 clones, 95% to 98% appearing once. Germline CDR1 MGHRA, CDR2 YSYEKL. There are 13 residues in the CDR3. Trimming left V 3 bases short and J 7 bases short, with 10 bases between. The V gene is TRBV4-1, the J gene TRBJ2-1, with D perhaps TRBD2 (6 bases). The material sequenced was naive CD4+ T cells sorted from blood. Specified subset: CD45RA+ positively selected. This clonotype was obtained from a woman aged 25-40 years in good health. CDR3 DNA: TGCGCCAGCAGCCATTTCGGGGGAAATGAGCAGTTCTTC. Translating it yields CASSHFGGNEQFF.